These 14 T cell receptor beta chains share one sample of origin, sequenced in a study of blood T cell repertoires in COVID-19. Sequenced by immunoSEQ multiplex PCR; TCRdb stores in-frame clones only, minus some. This sample has some 100,000 clones, with about 86% found just once. Input material: peripheral blood. These TCRs come from a man aged 45-65 years with COVID-19, enrolled during active disease.

The chain carries TRBV5-8 and TRBJ2-3, with 12 positions matching TRBD2. The germline CDR1 and CDR2 sequences are SGHTS and YDEGEE. V shed 5 bases, J shed 0 bases, and the junction held 10 bases outside the gene matches. The length of the CDR3 is 18 residues. This CDR3 reads CASRRTSGGLTSTDTQYF. The CDR3 DNA reads TGTGCCAGCAGACGAACTAGCGGGGGGCTCACTAGCACAGATACGCAGTATTTT.

The chain carries TRBV18 and TRBJ1-1; 8 nucleotides line up with TRBD1. CDR3 length: 13 amino acids. The V and J ends lost 8 bases and 4 bases, in that order; junction bases with no gene match: 6. Germline V gene sequence: CDR1 KGHSH, CDR2 LQKENI. The CDR3 region is CASPKTGATEAFF. The DNA for the CDR3 is TGTGCCAGCCCCAAGACAGGGGCCACTGAAGCTTTCTTT.

The V gene is TRBV4-1, the J gene TRBJ1-2; D is perhaps TRBD1 (6 bases). The CDR3 is 14 amino acids. The germline CDR1 and CDR2 sequences are MGHRA and YSYEKL. Trimming took 4 bases from V and 8 from J, leaving 17 bases between them. The DNA for the CDR3 is TGCGCCAGCAGCCCTGAGGGGGGGGGTCGAGGCTACACCTTC. It codes for CASSPEGGGRGYTF.

The chain joins TRBV6-1 to TRBJ2-7, with a weak D call TRBD1 (6 bases). The length of the CDR3 is 15 residues. Germline V CDR1 and CDR2: MNHNS, SASEGT. Trimming left V 0 bases short and J 3 bases short, with 12 bases between. CDR3 in DNA: TGTGCCAGCAGTGAAGCCCCGGGGACACTCTACGAGCAGTACTTC. Translation gives CASSEAPGTLYEQYF.

The V and J genes are TRBV3-1 (or the pseudogene TRBV3-2) and TRBJ1-5; unclear D gene. V lost 4 bases and J 0 bases, leaving 7 bases between the germline ends. This CDR3 has 14 residues. The germline CDR1 and CDR2 sequences are LGHDT and YNNKEL (reference sequence). As DNA, the CDR3 is TGTGCCAGCAGCCTCCAGGTTAGCAATCAGCCCCAGCATTTT. It encodes CASSLQVSNQPQHF.

The V and J genes are TRBV20-1 and TRBJ2-1; 14 bases line up with TRBD2. The CDR3 has 15 amino acids. Germline loops: CDR1 DFQATT, CDR2 SNEGSKA (reference sequence). Losses at the gene ends were 5 bases for V and 6 bases for J; bases not matched to a gene: 6. The CDR3 region is CSAGGLAGGRNEQFF. DNA for the CDR3: TGCAGTGCTGGTGGACTAGCGGGGGGCCGCAATGAGCAGTTCTTC.

The chain recombines TRBV3-1 (or the pseudogene TRBV3-2) with TRBJ1-2; the match to TRBD1 covers 7 bases. This CDR3 region has 19 residues. The V gene end was trimmed by 0 bases and the J gene end by 3 bases; junction bases not matched to a gene: 16. The germline V gene has CDR1 LGHDT and CDR2 YNNKEL (reference sequence). CDR3 amino acids: CASSQDYLGGQPSDYGYTF. The CDR3 region has the DNA TGTGCCAGCAGCCAAGATTATTTGGGGGGACAGCCTTCCGACTATGGCTACACCTTC.

This clone showed up just once. The V call is TRBV21-1, the J call TRBJ1-2; the listed D gene, TRBD1, was not tested against the DNA. TRBV21-1 constitutes a pseudogene. This CDR3 is built from 19 residues. CDR3 DNA: TGTGCCAGCAGCTTTTTAATCCGGGACAGGGGGACTAAAAACTATGGCTACACCTTC. Its protein product is CASSFLIRDRGTKNYGYTF.

The chain employs TRBV10-1 and TRBJ2-3; D is ambiguous. This CDR3 is 12 amino acids long. Germline assignment: CDR1 WNHNN and CDR2 SYGVQD (reference sequence). Trimming stripped 6 bases from V and 0 bases from J, with 4 bases between. In DNA form, the CDR3 reads TGCGCCAGCAGCAGGAGCACAGATACGCAGTATTTT. Translating it yields CASSRSTDTQYF.

Details on this clone: A much more abundant neighbour one base away suggests this may be a read error. This chain joins TRBV2 and TRBJ1-3; D is uncertain. The CDR3 consists of 11 residues. The germline gives CDR1 SNHLY, CDR2 FYNNEI. V was shortened by 7 bases and J by 6 bases, with 7 bases between the two germline ends. The CDR3 loop reads CASNIENTIYF. Written as DNA, the CDR3 is TGTGCCAGCAACATTGAAAACACCATATATTTT.

The rearrangement uses TRBV18 and TRBJ2-2; D is perhaps TRBD1 (6 bases). The V end lost 1 base, the J end lost 6 bases, and 15 bases lay between the germline ends. Looked up from germline, CDR1 is KGHSH and CDR2 is LQKENI. The CDR3 is 16 residues long. The CDR3 here is CASSPRSGAGAGELFF. CDR3 in DNA: TGTGCCAGCTCACCACGGTCCGGGGCAGGGGCCGGGGAGCTGTTTTTT.

This clone has just a few counts. The J gene is TRBJ2-1, the V gene TRBV7-8; 7 bases are shared with TRBD1. This CDR3 has 15 residues. Per the germline V gene, CDR1 is SGHVS and CDR2 is FQNEAQ. The J segment lost 13 bases and the V segment lost 0 bases, leaving 12 bases of the junction unmatched. As DNA, the CDR3 is TGTGCCAGCAGCTTAGCTATGACAGGGCAAGGAAACCAGTTCTTC. Its protein is CASSLAMTGQGNQFF.

This chain connects TRBV9 to TRBJ2-3, with 7 positions matching TRBD1. This CDR3 has 15 amino acids. From germline, CDR1 is SGDLS and CDR2 YYNGEE. Losses at the gene ends were 3 bases for V and 8 bases for J; bases not matched to a gene: 12. CDR3 protein: CASSGGGPLGVTQYF. In DNA form, the CDR3 reads TGTGCCAGCAGCGGAGGGGGCCCTCTCGGTGTTACGCAGTATTTT.

This chain joins TRBV19 and TRBJ1-5; D is perhaps TRBD1 (5 bases). V lost 3 bases, J lost 7 bases, and 19 bases lay in between. Germline CDR1 reads LNHDA; CDR2 reads SQIVND (reference sequence). CDR3 length equals 16 residues. The CDR3 loop is CASSMRKGRDGQPQHF. CDR3 in DNA: TGTGCCAGTAGTATGAGGAAGGGCAGGGATGGCCAGCCCCAGCATTTT.